The 8 T cell receptor beta chains given below trace back to one sample, sequenced in a study of blood T cell repertoires in COVID-19. This table comes from immunoSEQ multiplex PCR, and its TCRdb copy is limited to in-frame clones, with some not included. The table has some 200,000 clones, around 87% seen once; the top ten hold roughly 7%. The specimen sequenced was peripheral blood. Receptors were obtained from a woman at least 80 years old in a cohort sampled during active or convalescent COVID-19.

V and J are TRBV4-1 and TRBJ1-2; 7 bases are shared with TRBD1. The CDR3 sequence is 15 residues long. The ends lost 2 bases at V and 4 bases at J; junction bases unmatched: 7. From germline, CDR1 is MGHRA and CDR2 YSYEKL. The CDR3 DNA is TGCGCCAGCAGCCAACCAGTGACAGGGCTCTATGGCTACACCTTC. Encoded protein: CASSQPVTGLYGYTF.

This clone was counted only a few times. The V call is TRBV11-3, the J call TRBJ2-7; tentative D call: TRBD2 (6 bases). Germline CDR1 SGHNT, CDR2 YENEEA. V was cut by 2 bases and J by 1 base, with 9 bases left in between. The CDR3 loop spans 14 amino acids. CDR3 coding DNA: TGTGCCAGCAGCTTACCGGGGGTATCCTACGAGCAGTACTTC. It specifies CASSLPGVSYEQYF.

This clone was recorded a few times. The rearrangement joins TRBV5-1 to TRBJ2-5, with 11 bases that match TRBD2. The CDR3 extends over 17 amino acids. The junction had 10 bases not matched to a gene; V was cut back by 5 bases and J by 1 base. In germline, CDR1 is SGHRS, CDR2 YFSETQ. This chain's CDR3 is CASSSLLAGDRQETQYF. DNA for the CDR3: TGCGCCAGCAGTTCTTTACTAGCGGGAGACCGCCAAGAGACCCAGTACTTC.

The gene calls are TRBV10-3 and TRBJ2-7; D is possibly TRBD2 (6 bases). Germline loops: CDR1 ENHRY, CDR2 SYGVKD. Deletions cut 1 base from V and 1 base from J, with 8 bases between. The CDR3 spans 14 residues. The CDR3 DNA reads TGTGCCATCAGTGAGTTCGGGAGTTCCTACGAGCAGTACTTC. Its protein is CAISEFGSSYEQYF.

The chain employs TRBV30 and TRBJ2-7; 9 nucleotides agree with TRBD2. Unmatched junction bases numbered 4, after V lost 1 base and J lost 0 bases. Germline CDR1 reads GTSNPN; CDR2 reads SVGIG (reference sequence). The CDR3 consists of 15 residues. The CDR3 protein is CAWSETSGRSYEQYF. The CDR3 coding sequence is TGTGCCTGGAGTGAAACTAGCGGGCGCTCCTACGAGCAGTACTTC. Full variable domain (rest looked up from reference TRBV30 and TRBJ2-7): SQTIHQWPATLVQPVGSPLSLECTVEGTSNPNLYWYRQAAGRGLQLLFYSVGIGQISSEVPQNLSASRPQDRQFILSSKKLLLSDSGFYLCAWSETSGRSYEQYFGPGTRLTVT.

The chain links TRBV9 to TRBJ1-5; tentative D call: TRBD1 (5 bases). This CDR3 comprises 15 residues. V gave up 5 bases and J gave up 5 bases, with 17 bases separating them. Per germline, CDR1 SGDLS and CDR2 YYNGEE. The CDR3 protein is CASSLQGTLHQPQHF. Written as DNA, the CDR3 is TGTGCCAGCAGTCTCCAGGGTACTTTACATCAGCCCCAGCATTTT.

This clone was seen a few times. The chain joins TRBV15 to TRBJ1-1, with a weak D call TRBD1 (5 bases). Trimming shortened V by 0 bases and J by 0 bases, and 5 bases separated the two germline ends. Germline V gene data show CDR1 as LNHNV and CDR2 as YYDKDF (reference sequence). The CDR3 length is 14 residues. CDR3 residues: CATSRDRVNTEAFF. CDR3 in DNA: TGTGCCACCAGCAGAGACAGGGTGAACACTGAAGCTTTCTTT.

The chain has TRBV5-5 and TRBJ1-2; 7 positions agree with TRBD1. This CDR3 comprises 15 residues. The germline V gene has CDR1 SGHKS and CDR2 YYEKEE (reference sequence). The junction had 12 bases not matched to a gene; V was cut back by 2 bases and J by 8 bases. The DNA of the CDR3 is TGTGCCAGCAGCTTTCGGGGGACGAGACAGGGCGGCTACACCTTC. It specifies CASSFRGTRQGGYTF.